This TCR delta chain was captured by sequencing in a study of gammadelta T cells in human blood (dated by TCRdb to about 2020). The library was obtained by RT-PCR. For sequencing, an Illumina MiSeq was employed. TCRdb reran clone calling on the public reads with CATT; rows sharing one DNA sequence were then combined. Recorded for this sample are roughly 1,500 delta-chain clones; around 15% of them occurred a single time. The ten largest account for 10% of the sample. V is trimmed back by 0 bases and J by 0 bases, and the junction contains 19 bases that no gene match accounts for. The germline V gene supplies CDR1 TSWWSYY and CDR2 QGS. Taken from cysteine to phenylalanine, the CDR3 has 23 residues. The only DNA kept is the CDR3, 69 bases in frame from the first base. This clone is labeled large (0.1 to 1%). The clone's antigen remains unknown. Base quality data are lacking; no much larger clone is found one base away.

The paper's findings and limits, for the study overall: According to the study, polyclonal expansion of innate gamma-delta T cells right after birth appeared to be driven by microbial exposure.

Sample: non-Vgamma9Vdelta2 gamma-delta T cells from infant blood. The chain is assembled from TRDV1 and TRDJ1, and TRDD3 matches 13 of the central bases. The sequence came from a human donor. CDR3 region: CALGELAGSGTGGYAPNTDKLIF. Here is the DNA: TGTGCTCTTGGGGAACTAGCTGGGTCTGGTACTGGGGGATACGCCCCGAACACCGATAAACTCATCTTT.